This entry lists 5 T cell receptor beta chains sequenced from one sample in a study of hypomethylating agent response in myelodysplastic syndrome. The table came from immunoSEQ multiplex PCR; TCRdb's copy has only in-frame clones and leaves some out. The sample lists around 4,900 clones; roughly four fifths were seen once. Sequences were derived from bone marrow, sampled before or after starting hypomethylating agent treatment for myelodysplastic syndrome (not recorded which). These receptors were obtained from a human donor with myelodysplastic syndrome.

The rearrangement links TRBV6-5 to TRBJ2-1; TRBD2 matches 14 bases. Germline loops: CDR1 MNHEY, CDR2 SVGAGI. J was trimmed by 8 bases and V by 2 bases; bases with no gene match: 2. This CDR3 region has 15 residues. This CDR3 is CASSYTGLAGDEQFF. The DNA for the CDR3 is TGTGCCAGCAGTTACACGGGACTAGCGGGAGATGAGCAGTTCTTC.

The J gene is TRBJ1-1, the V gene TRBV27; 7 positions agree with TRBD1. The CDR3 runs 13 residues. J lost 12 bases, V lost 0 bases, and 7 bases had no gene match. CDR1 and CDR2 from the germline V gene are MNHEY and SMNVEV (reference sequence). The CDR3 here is CASSLSRGRLSFF. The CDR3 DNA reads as TGTGCCAGCAGTTTATCCAGGGGGAGGTTATCTTTCTTT.

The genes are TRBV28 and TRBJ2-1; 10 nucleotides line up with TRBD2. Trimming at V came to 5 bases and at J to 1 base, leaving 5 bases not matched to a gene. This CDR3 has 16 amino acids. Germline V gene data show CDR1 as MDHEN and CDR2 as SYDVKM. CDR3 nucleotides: TGTGCCAGCAGTCCCCTAGCGGGAGCTTCCTACAATGAGCAGTTCTTC. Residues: CASSPLAGASYNEQFF.

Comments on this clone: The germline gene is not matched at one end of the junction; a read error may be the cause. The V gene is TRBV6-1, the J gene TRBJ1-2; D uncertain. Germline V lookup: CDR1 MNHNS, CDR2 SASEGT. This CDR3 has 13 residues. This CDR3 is CASSEFGQPIQIF. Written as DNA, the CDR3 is TGTGCCAGCAGTGAATTTGGTCAGCCGATTCAAATATTC.

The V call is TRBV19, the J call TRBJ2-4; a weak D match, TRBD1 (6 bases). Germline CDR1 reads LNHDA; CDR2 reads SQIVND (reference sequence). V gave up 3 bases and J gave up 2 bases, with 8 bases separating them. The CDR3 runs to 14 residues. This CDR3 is CASSIRDTKNIQYF. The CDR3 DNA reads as TGTGCCAGTAGTATCCGGGACACCAAAAACATTCAGTACTTC.